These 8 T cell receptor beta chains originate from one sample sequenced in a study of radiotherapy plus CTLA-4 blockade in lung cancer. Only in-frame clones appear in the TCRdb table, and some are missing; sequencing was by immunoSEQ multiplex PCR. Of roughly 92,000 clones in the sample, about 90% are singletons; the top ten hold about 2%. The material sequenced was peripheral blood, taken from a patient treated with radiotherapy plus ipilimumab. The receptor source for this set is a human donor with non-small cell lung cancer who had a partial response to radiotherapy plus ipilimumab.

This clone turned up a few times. CDR3 loop: CASSIQGAKAEAFF. DNA for the CDR3: TGTGCCAGTAGTATCCAGGGGGCAAAGGCTGAAGCTTTCTTT. V usage is TRBV19 and J usage is TRBJ1-1; 8 bases align to TRBD1. Per germline, CDR1 LNHDA and CDR2 SQIVND (reference sequence). The CDR3 totals 14 residues. Unmatched junction bases numbered 6, after V lost 3 bases and J lost 6 bases.

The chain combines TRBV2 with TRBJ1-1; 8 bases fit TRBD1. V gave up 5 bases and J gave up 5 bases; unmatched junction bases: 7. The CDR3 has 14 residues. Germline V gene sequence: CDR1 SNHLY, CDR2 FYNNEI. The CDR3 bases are TGTGCCAGCAGTTTAGACAGGGGTGGAACTGAAGCTTTCTTT. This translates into CASSLDRGGTEAFF.

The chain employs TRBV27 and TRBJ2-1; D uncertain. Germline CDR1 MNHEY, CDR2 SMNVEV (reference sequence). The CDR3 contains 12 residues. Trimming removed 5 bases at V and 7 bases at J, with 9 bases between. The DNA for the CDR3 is TGTGCCAGCAGTCCTAGACGGAATGAGCAGTTCTTC. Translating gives CASSPRRNEQFF.

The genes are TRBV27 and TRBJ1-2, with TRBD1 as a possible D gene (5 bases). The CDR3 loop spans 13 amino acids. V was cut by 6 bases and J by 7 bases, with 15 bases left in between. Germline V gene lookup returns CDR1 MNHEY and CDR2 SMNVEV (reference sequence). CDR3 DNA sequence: TGTGCCAGCAGGGCCTCGGGGGGAGGTGGCTACACCTTC. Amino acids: CASRASGGGGYTF.

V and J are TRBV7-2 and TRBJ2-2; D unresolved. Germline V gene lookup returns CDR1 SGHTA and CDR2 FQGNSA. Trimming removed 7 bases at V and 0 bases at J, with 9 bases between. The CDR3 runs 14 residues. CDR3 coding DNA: TGTGCCAGCATCATGAGCGCGAACACCGGGGAGCTGTTTTTT. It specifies CASIMSANTGELFF.

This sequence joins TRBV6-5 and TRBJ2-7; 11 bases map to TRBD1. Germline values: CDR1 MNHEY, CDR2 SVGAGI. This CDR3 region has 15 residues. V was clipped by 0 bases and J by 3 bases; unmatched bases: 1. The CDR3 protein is CASSYSGQGGYEQYV. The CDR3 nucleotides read TGTGCCAGCAGTTACTCGGGACAGGGGGGCTACGAGCAGTACGTC.

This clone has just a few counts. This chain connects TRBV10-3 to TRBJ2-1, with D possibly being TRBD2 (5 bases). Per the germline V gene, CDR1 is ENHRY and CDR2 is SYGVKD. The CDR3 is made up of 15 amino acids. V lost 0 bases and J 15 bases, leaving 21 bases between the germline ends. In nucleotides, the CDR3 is TGTGCCATCAGTGAGTCGTCTCGGGCCTCCGGGGAGATGTTCTTC. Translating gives CAISESSRASGEMFF.

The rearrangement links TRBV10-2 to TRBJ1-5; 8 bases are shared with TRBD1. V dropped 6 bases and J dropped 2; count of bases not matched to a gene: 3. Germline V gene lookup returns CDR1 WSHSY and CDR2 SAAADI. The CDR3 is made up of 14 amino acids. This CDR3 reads CASSQQGGNQPQHF. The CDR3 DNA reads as TGCGCCAGCAGCCAACAGGGGGGCAATCAGCCCCAGCATTTT.